Listed here are 9 T cell receptor beta chains from one sample, sequenced in a study of shared clonotypes between healthy human individuals (dated by TCRdb to the early 2020s). For the CD8 naive samples, CD45RO-negative cells were positively selected for CCR7, yielding a CD45RA+CCR7+ population from which TemRA cells were excluded. The receptor library was made with the immunoSEQ multiplex PCR assay. What TCRdb holds here is the immuneACCESS table cut down to in-frame rearrangements. Part of the clones is not present; checked against another copy, under half of the missing clones reflect an unresolved V gene, and the others are unexplained. This sample lists about 680,000 clones; 92% were detected once. Of the sample, about a quarter falls within the top ten clones. Material for sequencing was naive CD8+ T cells sorted from blood. The meaning of the sample's cell subset or site label: CD45RA+CCR7+. These receptors were taken from a man aged 25-40 years in good health.

The chain recombines TRBV4-1 with TRBJ2-2; D gene ambiguous. The length of the CDR3 is 16 residues. Per germline, CDR1 MGHRA and CDR2 YSYEKL. Trimming shortened V by 4 bases and J by 0 bases, and 12 bases separated the two germline ends. CDR3 in amino acids: CASSLSDPANTGELFF. CDR3 nucleotide sequence: TGCGCCAGCAGCCTAAGTGATCCCGCGAACACCGGGGAGCTGTTTTTT.

About this clone: One end of the junction varies from germline; a read error may be responsible. The rearrangement joins TRBV29-1 to TRBJ1-3; weak D call: TRBD1 (6 bases). Germline CDR1 is SQVTM and CDR2 is ANQGSEA. CDR3 length: 12 amino acids. The CDR3 bases are TGCAGCGCGTCGGGACATGGAGACACCATATATTTT. Protein: CSASGHGDTIYF.

The rearrangement joins TRBV29-1 to TRBJ2-1, with D possibly TRBD2 on 5 matching bases. The ends were cut back, 1 base at V and 4 bases at J, with 11 bases in the middle. The V gene's germline CDR1 is SQVTM and CDR2 ANQGSEA. This CDR3 is 14 amino acids long. This CDR3 reads CSVEAGRVYNEQFF. In nucleotides, the CDR3 is TGCAGCGTTGAAGCGGGAAGGGTTTACAATGAGCAGTTCTTC.

The chain employs TRBV19 and TRBJ2-7; D gene ambiguous. The CDR3 covers 16 residues. Trimming stripped 0 bases from V and 2 bases from J, with 14 bases between. Germline V gene lookup returns CDR1 LNHDA and CDR2 SQIVND (reference sequence). The CDR3, as DNA: TGTGCCAGTAGTATAGATACCAGGACGGGTACCTACGAGCAGTACTTC. Protein product: CASSIDTRTGTYEQYF.

The genes are TRBV7-9 and TRBJ2-1, with 10 nucleotides matching TRBD2. There are 16 residues in the CDR3. CDR1 is SEHNR and CDR2 is FQNEAQ in the germline V gene (reference sequence). V was clipped by 2 bases and J by 4 bases; unmatched bases: 5. CDR3 amino acids: CASSLIPSGSYNEQFF. In DNA, the CDR3 is TGTGCCAGCAGCTTAATCCCTAGCGGGAGTTACAATGAGCAGTTCTTC.

This chain uses TRBV4-1 with TRBJ2-3, with D unresolved. Trimming left V 1 base short and J 2 bases short, with 10 bases between. The germline V gene encodes CDR1 MGHRA and CDR2 YSYEKL. CDR3 length equals 15 residues. The CDR3 loop reads CASSQARSLTDTQYF. The CDR3 DNA is TGCGCCAGCAGCCAAGCTAGGTCCCTCACAGATACGCAGTATTTT.

V gene TRBV7-8 combines with J gene TRBJ2-7; D not certain. CDR1 is SGHVS and CDR2 is FQNEAQ in the germline V gene. Trimming took 0 bases from V and 1 from J, leaving 13 bases between them. The CDR3 extends over 16 amino acids. The CDR3 region is CASSLASTWESYEQYF. CDR3 coding DNA: TGTGCCAGCAGCTTAGCTTCCACATGGGAATCCTACGAGCAGTACTTC.

The rearrangement joins TRBV14 to TRBJ2-1; perhaps TRBD1 as D (5 bases). Trimming took off 1 base at V and 2 bases at J, with 12 bases between the two ends. Per the germline V gene, CDR1 is SGHDN and CDR2 is FVKESK. CDR3 length: 16 residues. The CDR3 region has the DNA TGTGCCAGCAGCCAAGCCCCGACAGCGACCTACAATGAGCAGTTCTTC. Protein: CASSQAPTATYNEQFF.

The V gene is TRBV25-1, the J gene TRBJ1-4; 7 bases map to TRBD1. The length of the CDR3 is 15 residues. CDR1 MGHDK and CDR2 SYGVNS come from the germline V gene. V dropped 1 base and J dropped 10; count of bases not matched to a gene: 9. The CDR3 nucleotides are TGTGCCAGCAGTGAATTCGGAGGGGGCTTCGGAAAACTGTTTTTT. Its protein is CASSEFGGGFGKLFF.